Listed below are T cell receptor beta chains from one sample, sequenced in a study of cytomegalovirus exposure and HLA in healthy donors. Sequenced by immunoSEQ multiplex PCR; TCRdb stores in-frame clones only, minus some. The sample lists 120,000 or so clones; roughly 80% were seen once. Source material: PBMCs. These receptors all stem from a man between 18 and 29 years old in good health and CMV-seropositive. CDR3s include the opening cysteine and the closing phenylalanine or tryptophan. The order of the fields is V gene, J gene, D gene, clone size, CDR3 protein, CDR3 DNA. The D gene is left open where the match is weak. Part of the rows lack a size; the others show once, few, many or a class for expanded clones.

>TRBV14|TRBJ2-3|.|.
CASSQDSEDTQYF
TGTGCCAGCAGCCAAGATTCGGAGGATACGCAGTATTTT
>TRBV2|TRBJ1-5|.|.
CASSLMTGRNQPQHF
TGTGCCAGCAGCCTAATGACAGGACGGAATCAGCCCCAGCATTTT
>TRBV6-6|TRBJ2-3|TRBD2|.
CASRGERGHSDTQYF
TGTGCCAGCAGAGGAGAGCGGGGGCATTCAGATACGCAGTATTTT
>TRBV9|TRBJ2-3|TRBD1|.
CASSADEGQGAGDTQYF
TGTGCCAGCAGCGCAGATGAAGGACAGGGGGCAGGAGATACGCAGTATTTT
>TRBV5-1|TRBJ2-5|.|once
CASSPSTGPETQYF
TGCGCCAGCAGCCCCTCGACAGGACCCGAGACCCAGTACTTC
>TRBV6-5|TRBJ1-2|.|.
CASSYSAVHGYTF
TGTGCCAGCAGTTACTCGGCAGTCCATGGCTACACCTTC
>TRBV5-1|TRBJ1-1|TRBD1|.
CASSRTGWTEAFF
TGCGCCAGCAGCCGGACAGGGTGGACTGAAGCTTTCTTT
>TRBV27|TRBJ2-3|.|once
CASSLGSGNTDTQYF
TGTGCCAGCAGTTTAGGGTCAGGGAACACAGATACGCAGTATTTT
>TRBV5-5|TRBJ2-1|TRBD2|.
CASSLGASGSKYNEQFF
TGTGCCAGCAGCTTGGGGGCTAGCGGGAGCAAGTACAATGAGCAGTTCTTC
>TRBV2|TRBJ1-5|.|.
CASSDRSNQPQHF
TGTGCCAGCAGCGACAGGAGCAATCAGCCCCAGCATTTT
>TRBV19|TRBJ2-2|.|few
CASSTLREAGELFF
TGTGCCAGTAGTACCCTCAGGGAAGCCGGGGAGCTGTTTTTT
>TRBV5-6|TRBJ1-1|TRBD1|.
CASSLWTGLNTEAFF
TGTGCCAGCAGCCTGTGGACAGGGCTGAACACTGAAGCTTTCTTT
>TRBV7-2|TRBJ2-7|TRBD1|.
CASSLALGPTGGFFYEQYF
TGTGCCAGCAGCTTAGCGCTGGGACCCACAGGGGGCTTTTTCTACGAGCAGTACTTC
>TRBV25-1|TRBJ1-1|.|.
CASSGPRMNTEAFF
TGTGCCAGCAGTGGGCCGAGGATGAACACTGAAGCTTTCTTT
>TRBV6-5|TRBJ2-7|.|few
CASSFPGKDEQYF
TGTGCCAGCAGTTTTCCGGGGAAAGACGAGCAGTACTTC
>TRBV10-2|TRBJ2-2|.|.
CASRDHGGGTGELFF
TGCGCCAGCAGGGATCACGGCGGAGGGACCGGGGAGCTGTTTTTT
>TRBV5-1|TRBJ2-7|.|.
CASSLPTRNSENSYEQYF
TGCGCCAGCAGCCTACCGACACGGAACTCCGAAAATTCCTACGAGCAGTACTTC
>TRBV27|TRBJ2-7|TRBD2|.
CASSLFPRLAHEQYF
TGTGCCAGCAGTTTATTTCCGAGACTAGCGCACGAGCAGTACTTC
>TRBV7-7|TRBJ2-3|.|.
CASSLSGDTQYF
TGTGCTAGCAGCTTGAGCGGGGATACGCAGTATTTT
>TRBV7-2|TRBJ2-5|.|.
CASSLAWPSEAQYF
TGTGCCAGCAGCTTAGCATGGCCTAGCGAGGCCCAGTACTTC
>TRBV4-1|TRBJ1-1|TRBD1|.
CASSPGQGFEAFF
TGCGCCAGCAGCCCTGGACAGGGGTTTGAAGCTTTCTTT
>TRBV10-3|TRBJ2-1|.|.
CAISDLPGQGNEQFF
TGTGCCATCAGTGACCTACCGGGACAAGGCAATGAGCAGTTCTTC
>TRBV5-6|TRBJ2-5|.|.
CASSFASGVGQETQYF
TGTGCCAGCAGTTTTGCTTCGGGAGTCGGCCAAGAGACCCAGTACTTC
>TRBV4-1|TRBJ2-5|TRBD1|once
CASSHGTGLQTQYF
TGCGCCAGCAGCCACGGGACAGGGTTACAGACCCAGTACTTC
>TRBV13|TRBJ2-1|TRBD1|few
CASSLDLGTEDEQFF
TGTGCCAGCAGCTTAGATCTTGGGACAGAGGATGAGCAGTTCTTC
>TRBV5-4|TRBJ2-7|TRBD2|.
CASSFTSGGSYEQYF
TGTGCCAGCAGCTTTACTAGCGGGGGCTCCTACGAGCAGTACTTC
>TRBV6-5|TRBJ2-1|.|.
CASNHNPGANEQFF
TGTGCCAGCAATCATAACCCAGGGGCCAATGAGCAGTTCTTC
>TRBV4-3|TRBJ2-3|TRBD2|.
CASSQDPTGLQAPTDTQYF
TGCGCCAGCAGCCAAGATCCTACGGGACTACAGGCTCCCACAGATACGCAGTATTTT
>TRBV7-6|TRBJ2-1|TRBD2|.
CASSYSGGISSYNEQFF
TGTGCCAGCAGCTATAGCGGGGGGATAAGCTCCTACAATGAGCAGTTCTTC
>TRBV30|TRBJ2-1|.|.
CAWRDSDIHEQFF
TGTGCCTGGAGGGATAGCGATATCCATGAGCAGTTCTTC
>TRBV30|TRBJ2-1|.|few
CAWSLGGPDNEQFF
TGTGCCTGGAGTCTCGGAGGGCCCGACAATGAGCAGTTCTTC
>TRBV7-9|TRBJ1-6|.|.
CASSFALGDISPLHF
TGTGCCAGCAGCTTTGCCTTAGGGGACATCTCACCCCTCCACTTT
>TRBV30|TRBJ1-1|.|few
CAWSTAMVFFAEAFF
TGTGCCTGGAGTACTGCGATGGTGTTTTTCGCTGAAGCTTTCTTT
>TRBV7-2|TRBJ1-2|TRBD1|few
CASSPTGRGLYGYTF
TGTGCCAGCAGCCCCACGGGCAGGGGGCTCTATGGCTACACCTTC
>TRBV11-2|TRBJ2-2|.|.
CASSFNRNTGELFF
TGTGCCAGCAGCTTTAATAGGAACACCGGGGAGCTGTTTTTT
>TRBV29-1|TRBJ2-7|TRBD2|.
CSVEDPTSGGASEQYF
TGCAGCGTTGAAGATCCGACTAGCGGGGGGGCGTCCGAGCAGTACTTC
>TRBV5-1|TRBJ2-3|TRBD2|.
CASSPTQGGDTQYF
TGCGCCAGCAGCCCCACTCAGGGAGGGGATACGCAGTATTTT
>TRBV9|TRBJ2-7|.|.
CASSAQGGSYEQYF
TGTGCCAGCAGCGCCCAGGGGGGTTCCTACGAGCAGTACTTC
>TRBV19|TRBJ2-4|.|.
CASSKRQDIQYF
TGTGCCAGTAGCAAAAGACAAGACATTCAGTACTTC
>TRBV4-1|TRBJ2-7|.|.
CASRLRTGISYEQYF
TGCGCCAGCAGGCTGCGAACAGGGATTTCCTACGAGCAGTACTTC
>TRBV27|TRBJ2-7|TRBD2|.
CASSLRGRPYEQYF
TGTGCCAGCAGTTTGCGCGGGAGGCCCTACGAGCAGTACTTC